This is a list of T cell receptor beta chains from one sample in a study of radiotherapy plus CTLA-4 blockade in lung cancer. The assay was immunoSEQ multiplex PCR, and TCRdb's table has in-frame clones only and misses some. There are about 87,000 clones in the sample; around 87% occur only once, and about a sixth lies in the top ten. The sequences come from peripheral blood, collected from a patient treated with radiotherapy plus ipilimumab. Receptors originate from a human donor with non-small cell lung cancer that progressed on radiotherapy plus ipilimumab. CDR3s include the opening cysteine and the closing phenylalanine or tryptophan. A D gene is named only where the DNA matches it firmly. Rows give clone size only sometimes, using once, few, many, or a class for an expanded clone.

D	J	V	size	CDR3	DNA
-	TRBJ1-2	TRBV5-1	-	CASSLQGYGYTF	TGCGCCAGCAGCTTGCAAGGGTATGGCTACACCTTC
TRBD1	TRBJ1-2	TRBV18	-	CASSPRGLDGYTF	TGTGCCAGCTCACCCAGGGGGCTCGATGGCTACACCTTC
TRBD2	TRBJ2-3	TRBV6-5	-	CASRSGMAVGTQYF	TGTGCCAGCAGAAGCGGGATGGCGGTTGGTACGCAGTATTTT
TRBD1	TRBJ2-1	TRBV5-1	-	CASSVGTGLDEQFF	TGCGCCAGCAGCGTAGGGACAGGGCTTGATGAGCAGTTCTTC
-	TRBJ1-2	TRBV5-5	-	CASSLAGGSNGYTF	TGTGCCAGCAGCTTGGCCGGGGGTTCGAATGGCTACACCTTC
-	TRBJ1-2	TRBV11-3	few	CASRGLANYGYTF	TGTGCCAGCCGCGGCCTAGCTAACTATGGCTACACCTTC
TRBD2	TRBJ2-2	TRBV27	-	CASSPGLAGGPNGELFF	TGTGCCAGCAGTCCGGGACTAGCGGGAGGGCCTAACGGGGAGCTGTTTTTT
TRBD1	TRBJ2-7	TRBV15	-	CATSTGTGTYEQYF	TGTGCCACCAGCACCGGGACAGGGACCTACGAGCAGTACTTC
TRBD1	TRBJ2-7	TRBV19	few	CASSNGQGSYEQYF	TGTGCCAGTAGTAACGGACAGGGAAGCTACGAGCAGTACTTC
TRBD1	TRBJ1-3	TRBV2	-	CASRGQRSGNTIYF	TGTGCCAGCAGGGGACAGCGCTCTGGAAACACCATATATTTT
TRBD2	TRBJ2-1	TRBV4-3	-	CASSRAAGGNYNEQFF	TGCGCCAGCAGCCGCGCAGCGGGAGGCAACTACAATGAGCAGTTCTTC